The T cell receptor beta chain under discussion was sequenced for a study of T-cell memory formation after mild COVID-19. This CDR3 has 14 amino acids. V was pared by 0 bases and J by 3 bases, with 12 bases between. Per germline, CDR1 DFQATT and CDR2 SNEGSKA (reference sequence). TCRdb used MiXCR to reprocess the 5' RACE reads, holding one entry per CDR3 protein. The sample includes around 310,000 distinct CDR3 sequences, 20% to 25% of them seen just once. With respect to this clonotype: Its specificity is not known.

Study-wide results and limits: Researchers report contracting CD4+ clones mostly in CM and EM, with CD8+ clones in EMRA. Clones that contracted from day 15 to 85 were balanced CD4/CD8, while later expanders leaned CD4+.

Sequencing input: PBMCs or a T cell subset sorted from them (not recorded which). This clonotype originated in a man aged 18 to 35 who had mild COVID-19 (a few samples of this study predate the infection). Cell type and time point are not known. The chain couples TRBV20-1 to TRBJ2-7; D perhaps matches TRBD2 (5 bases). The DNA for the CDR3 is TGCAGTGCTAGAGACGCGGGCAGAATCTACGAGCAGTACTTC. It codes for CSARDAGRIYEQYF.